This T cell receptor beta chain derives from a study of cytomegalovirus exposure and HLA in healthy donors. It was with 60 Vbeta and 13 Jbeta primers that the PCR ran. Original handling: Later work found around 80 million unique TCR beta chains, with 9.5 million to 14 million shared. The repertoire was sequenced with immunoSEQ multiplex PCR; TCRdb's copy has only in-frame clones and lacks some. That table is the source of V, J and clone size, and D and trimming were worked out from the DNA. The sample has approximately 120,000 clones; roughly 85% are singletons. With regard to this clone: Its antigen is unknown.

The study, taken as a whole, reports: Most of the TCR beta V segments (in an earlier analysis) were productive either about 87% or about 30% of the time. In a later analysis, DRB1 alleles had the most associated TCRs; HLA-C alleles the fewest. Investigators reported some 150 TCR beta chains as tied to cytomegalovirus.

With 3 bases clipped from V and 1 base from J, the junction kept 4 bases outside the gene matches. The CDR3 has 15 residues. Germline CDR1 reads SGDLS; CDR2 reads YYNGEE. V and J are TRBV9 and TRBJ2-1, with 7 nucleotides matching TRBD2. The sample comprised PBMCs. The source of this sequence is a man younger than 35 in good health and CMV-seropositive. CDR3 bases: TGTGCCAGCAGCGCGACTAGCCGGTCCTACAATGAGCAGTTCTTC. Its translation is CASSATSRSYNEQFF.